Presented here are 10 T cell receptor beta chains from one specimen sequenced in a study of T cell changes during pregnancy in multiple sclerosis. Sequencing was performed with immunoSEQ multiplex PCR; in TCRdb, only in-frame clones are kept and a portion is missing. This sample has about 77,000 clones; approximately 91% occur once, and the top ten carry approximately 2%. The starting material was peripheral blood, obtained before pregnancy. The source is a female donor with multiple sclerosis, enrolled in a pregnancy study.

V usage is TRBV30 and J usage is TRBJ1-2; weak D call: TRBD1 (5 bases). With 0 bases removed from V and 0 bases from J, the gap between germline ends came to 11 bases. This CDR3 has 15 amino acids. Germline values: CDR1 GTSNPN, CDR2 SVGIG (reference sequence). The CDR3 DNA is TGTGCCTGGAGTGTAGGTGCCAGGGCTAACTATGGCTACACCTTC. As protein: CAWSVGARANYGYTF. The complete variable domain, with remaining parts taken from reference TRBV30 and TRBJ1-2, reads SQTIHQWPATLVQPVGSPLSLECTVEGTSNPNLYWYRQAAGRGLQLLFYSVGIGQISSEVPQNLSASRPQDRQFILSSKKLLLSDSGFYLCAWSVGARANYGYTFGSGTRLTVV.

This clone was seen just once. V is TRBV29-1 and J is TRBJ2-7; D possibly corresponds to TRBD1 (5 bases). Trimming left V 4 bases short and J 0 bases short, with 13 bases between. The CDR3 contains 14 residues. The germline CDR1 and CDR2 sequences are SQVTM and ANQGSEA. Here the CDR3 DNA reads TGCAGCGTTGTCGTTTGGGGCCGCTCCTACGAGCAGTACTTC. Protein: CSVVVWGRSYEQYF.

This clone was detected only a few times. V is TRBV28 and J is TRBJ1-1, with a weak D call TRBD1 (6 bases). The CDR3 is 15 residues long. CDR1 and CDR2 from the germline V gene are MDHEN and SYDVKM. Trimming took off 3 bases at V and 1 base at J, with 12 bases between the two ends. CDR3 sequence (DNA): TGTGCCAGCAGTTTGTCGGACAGCACGAACACTGAAGCTTTCTTT. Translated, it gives CASSLSDSTNTEAFF.

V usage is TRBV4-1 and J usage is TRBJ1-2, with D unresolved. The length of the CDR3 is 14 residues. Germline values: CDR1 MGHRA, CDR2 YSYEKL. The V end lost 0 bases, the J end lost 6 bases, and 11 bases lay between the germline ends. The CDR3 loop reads CASSQDAAPDGYTF. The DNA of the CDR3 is TGCGCCAGCAGCCAAGATGCGGCACCCGATGGCTACACCTTC.

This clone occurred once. In nucleotides, the CDR3 is TGCGCCAGCAGCTTAACAGAGAACTATGGCTACACCTTC. It specifies CASSLTENYGYTF. This rearrangement joins TRBV5-1 to TRBJ1-2; D is unclear. V was clipped by 2 bases and J by 2 bases, with 7 bases between them. Germline CDR1 SGHRS, CDR2 YFSETQ. The CDR3 runs to 13 residues.

CDR3 sequence: CASSLFGSGGLYNEQFF. The CDR3 DNA reads as TGTGCCAGCAGCTTGTTTGGTAGCGGGGGCCTATACAATGAGCAGTTCTTC. The gene calls are TRBV5-6 and TRBJ2-1, with 9 positions matching TRBD2. Germline-derived CDR1 and CDR2 are SGHDT and YYEEEE. This CDR3 has 17 residues. V dropped 1 base and J dropped 4; count of bases not matched to a gene: 9.

The CDR3: CASSSGWSYNEQFF. In DNA form, the CDR3 reads TGTGCCAGCAGCTCGGGGTGGTCCTACAATGAGCAGTTCTTC. This chain uses TRBV7-9 with TRBJ2-1; possibly TRBD2 for D (5 bases). V lost 4 bases and J 1 base, leaving 8 bases between the germline ends. Germline loops: CDR1 SEHNR, CDR2 FQNEAQ (reference sequence). CDR3 length: 14 residues. The whole variable domain, filled in from reference TRBV7-9 and TRBJ2-1, reads DTGVSQNPRHKITKRGQNVTFRCDPISEHNRLYWYRQTLGQGPEFLTYFQNEAQLEKSRLLSDRFSAERPKGSFSTLEIQRTEQGDSAMYLCASSSGWSYNEQFFGPGTRLTVL.

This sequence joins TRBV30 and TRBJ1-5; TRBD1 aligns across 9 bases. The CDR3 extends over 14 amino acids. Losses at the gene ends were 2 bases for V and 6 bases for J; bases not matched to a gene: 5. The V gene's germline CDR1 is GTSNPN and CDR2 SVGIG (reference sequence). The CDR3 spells CAWSLGTGFQPQHF. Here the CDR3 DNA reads TGTGCCTGGAGTCTCGGGACAGGGTTTCAGCCCCAGCATTTT.

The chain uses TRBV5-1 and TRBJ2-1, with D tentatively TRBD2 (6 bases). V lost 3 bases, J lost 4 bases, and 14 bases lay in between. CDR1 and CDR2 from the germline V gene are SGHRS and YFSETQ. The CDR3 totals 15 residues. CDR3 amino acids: CASSSSVGSYNEQFF. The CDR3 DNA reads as TGCGCCAGCAGCTCTAGCGTAGGGTCTTACAATGAGCAGTTCTTC.

The CDR3 DNA reads TGCGCCAGCGGTAGCGGGGGGTACTCCCCACGCCCGGGGGAGCTGTTTTTT. Translating it yields CASGSGGYSPRPGELFF. The rearrangement links TRBV10-2 to TRBJ2-2; 10 positions match TRBD2. Losses at the gene ends were 8 bases for V and 8 bases for J; bases not matched to a gene: 17. The CDR3 sequence is 17 residues long. The germline CDR1 and CDR2 sequences are WSHSY and SAAADI.